This is a list of T cell receptor beta chains from one sample in a study of CD8 T cells in Susac syndrome. TCRdb called the immunoSEQ multiplex PCR reads again in MiXCR, with one record for every CDR3 protein. Among roughly 250,000 distinct CDR3 sequences, almost 97% were seen once, and the ten largest hold approximately 0.1%. What was sequenced was CD4+ T cells from PBMCs. The receptors stem from a human donor with Susac syndrome. Both conserved end residues are part of each CDR3. The order of the fields is D gene, V gene, J gene, CDR3 DNA, CDR3 protein. D genes are given only for firm matches.

d_gene: NA
v_gene: TRBV7-9
j_gene: TRBJ2-1
CDR3nt: TGTGCCAGCAGCTTTTACGATACCAATGAGCAGTTCTTC
CDR3aa: CASSFYDTNEQFF

d_gene: TRBD2
v_gene: TRBV29-1
j_gene: TRBJ2-1
CDR3nt: TGCAGCGTCCCGACCTGGGGGGGGAGTGTGGGGCAGTTCTTC
CDR3aa: CSVPTWGGSVGQFF

d_gene: NA
v_gene: TRBV20-1
j_gene: TRBJ2-5
CDR3nt: TGCGGAACGCCCAGACAGTCCCAAGAGACCCAGTACTTC
CDR3aa: CGTPRQSQETQYF

d_gene: NA
v_gene: TRBV12-5
j_gene: TRBJ1-2
CDR3nt: TGTGCTGCAGGGACTACCTCTTATGGCCACACCTTC
CDR3aa: CAAGTTSYGHTF

d_gene: NA
v_gene: TRBV9
j_gene: TRBJ1-2
CDR3nt: TGTGCCAGCAGCGTAGAAACCTCCTATGGCTACACCTTC
CDR3aa: CASSVETSYGYTF

d_gene: NA
v_gene: TRBV7-9
j_gene: TRBJ1-2
CDR3nt: TGTGCCAGCAGCCTTGTGGGGGAATACGATGGCTACACCTTC
CDR3aa: CASSLVGEYDGYTF

d_gene: NA
v_gene: TRBV24-1
j_gene: TRBJ2-1
CDR3nt: TGTGCCACCAGTGAACGAGGATCCGGTGAGCAGTTCTTC
CDR3aa: CATSERGSGEQFF

d_gene: TRBD1
v_gene: TRBV15
j_gene: TRBJ1-2
CDR3nt: TGTGCCACCAGCAGAGGCGGACAGGGAGGCTATGGCTACACCTTC
CDR3aa: CATSRGGQGGYGYTF

d_gene: NA
v_gene: TRBV4-2
j_gene: TRBJ2-6
CDR3nt: TGTGCCAGCAGCTACCGGGACACAGTCTCTGGGGCCAACGTCCTGACTTTC
CDR3aa: CASSYRDTVSGANVLTF

d_gene: NA
v_gene: TRBV7-2
j_gene: TRBJ2-6
CDR3nt: TGTGCCAGCAGCCTACCGTCCTCTGGGGCCAACGTCCTGACTTTC
CDR3aa: CASSLPSSGANVLTF

d_gene: NA
v_gene: TRBV2
j_gene: TRBJ2-3
CDR3nt: TGTGCCAGCAGTGAATGGGGTAGAGATACGCAGTATTTT
CDR3aa: CASSEWGRDTQYF